These T cell receptor beta chains were read from a single sample in a study of T cell responses to AZD1222 COVID-19 vaccine. The protocol was immunoSEQ multiplex PCR, while the TCRdb copy is restricted to in-frame clones and leaves out a portion. The sample has about 180,000 clones, about 89% seen once. This sample comprised peripheral blood, obtained on day 0 of AZD1222 vaccination. The receptor set was obtained from an adult in good health. The CDR3 runs from the conserved cysteine through the conserved F or W. D genes are given only for firm matches. Rows give clone size only sometimes, using once, few, many, or a class for an expanded clone.

clone_size d_call j_call v_call cdr3_aa cdr3_nt
. TRBD1 TRBJ2-1 TRBV7-2 CASRKTGPNEQFF TGTGCCAGCAGAAAGACAGGGCCCAATGAGCAGTTCTTC
. . TRBJ1-1 TRBV11-2 CASTPGIGTEAFF TGTGCCAGCACCCCGGGAATCGGAACTGAAGCTTTCTTT
. TRBD1 TRBJ2-5 TRBV7-2 CASSLGGTGGVKTQYF TGTGCCAGCAGCTTAGGTGGGACAGGGGGCGTAAAGACCCAGTACTTC
. . TRBJ1-1 TRBV19 CASSIGANMNTEAFF TGTGCCAGTAGTATAGGAGCCAACATGAACACTGAAGCTTTCTTT
. . TRBJ2-4 TRBV3-1/TRBV3-2 CASSQGVGMNIQYF TGTGCCAGCAGCCAAGGAGTGGGGATGAACATTCAGTACTTC
. TRBD1 TRBJ2-2 TRBV13 CASLAGTGATGELFF TGTGCCAGCCTAGCCGGGACAGGCGCAACCGGGGAGCTGTTTTTT
once TRBD1 TRBJ1-2 TRBV15 CATSSARGTDGYTF TGTGCCACCAGCAGTGCCCGCGGGACAGATGGCTACACCTTC
. TRBD1 TRBJ1-2 TRBV6-5 CASRQGGYGYTF TGTGCCAGCAGACAGGGGGGCTATGGCTACACCTTC
. . TRBJ2-2 TRBV27 CASSANPGGSSTGELFF TGTGCCAGCAGTGCCAATCCCGGAGGATCGAGCACCGGGGAGCTGTTTTTT
. . TRBJ2-4 TRBV27 CASSSIGGPKNIQYF TGTGCCAGCAGTTCCATCGGTGGTCCCAAAAACATTCAGTACTTC
. . TRBJ1-3 TRBV4-3 CASSQETTISGNTIYF TGCGCCAGCAGCCAAGAAACAACGATCTCTGGAAACACCATATATTTT
once . TRBJ2-5 TRBV21-1 CASTKGPQGVGETQYF TGTGCCAGCACTAAAGGTCCCCAGGGGGTCGGGGAGACCCAGTACTTC
once . TRBJ2-3 TRBV20-1 CSASFTDTQYF TGCAGTGCGAGTTTCACAGATACGCAGTATTTT
. . TRBJ1-6 TRBV19 CARNREGSPLHF TGTGCCAGAAACAGGGAAGGCTCACCCCTCCACTTT
. . TRBJ1-3 TRBV30 CAWSVLGPGGNTIYF TGTGCCTGGAGTGTACTAGGGCCGGGTGGAAACACCATATATTTT
. . TRBJ2-5 TRBV5-6 CASSLAGSEETQYF TGTGCCAGCAGCTTGGCAGGGTCTGAAGAGACCCAGTACTTC
. . TRBJ1-1 TRBV9 CASSKLDDREAFF TGTGCCAGCAGCAAACTAGACGACAGAGAAGCTTTCTTT
. . TRBJ2-1 TRBV2 CASSELWGPDNEQFF TGTGCCAGCAGTGAACTCTGGGGGCCAGACAATGAGCAGTTCTTC
. TRBD1 TRBJ1-2 TRBV10-3 CAISPGQGAGQSSF TGTGCCATCAGCCCCGGTCAGGGGGCGGGACAGTCCTCCTTC
once . TRBJ1-2 TRBV3-1/TRBV3-2 CASSQGSYYGYTF TGTGCCAGCAGCCAAGGTTCCTACTATGGCTACACCTTC
once . TRBJ1-5 TRBV5-5 CASSIQGLEGQPQHF TGTGCCAGTAGTATTCAGGGACTAGAGGGTCAGCCCCAGCATTTT
. TRBD1 TRBJ1-2 TRBV7-9 CASSLRQGDYGYTF TGTGCCAGCAGCTTAAGACAGGGCGACTATGGCTACACCTTC
. . TRBJ2-7 TRBV5-6 CASSQTAPYEQYF TGTGCCAGCAGCCAGACAGCCCCCTACGAGCAGTACTTC
. TRBD2 TRBJ2-2 TRBV4-3 CASSPGRASGRTGELFF TGCGCCAGCAGCCCGGGGAGGGCTAGCGGGAGGACCGGGGAGCTGTTTTTT
. . TRBJ1-2 TRBV20-1 CSASPGIQGYTF TGCAGTGCTAGTCCGGGGATTCAGGGCTACACCTTC
. . TRBJ1-1 TRBV7-9 CASSLEFPLSEHNTEAFF TGTGCCAGCAGCTTAGAATTTCCATTGTCCGAACACAACACTGAAGCTTTCTTT
. TRBD1 TRBJ1-4 TRBV5-1 CASSLGGQGNEKLFF TGCGCCAGCAGCCTCGGGGGACAGGGTAATGAAAAACTGTTTTTT
. . TRBJ2-2 TRBV29-1 CSVELADANTGELFF TGCAGCGTTGAACTTGCGGACGCGAACACCGGGGAGCTGTTTTTT